Each of the 32 T cell receptor beta chains below was sequenced from the same sample in a study of blood T cells in healthy people across ages. For the second PCR, which ran for 7 to 11 cycles, a sample-barcoded 5' primer and a J-beta primer mix were used. TCRdb recomputed calls from the 5' RACE reads with MiXCR, one row per CDR3 protein. This table holds 1.5 million to 2 million distinct CDR3 sequences, approximately 28% found once. The sample was blood. Every receptor here comes from a woman in her thirties in good health.

This chain joins TRBV7-2 and TRBJ2-7; D gene uncertain. V lost 8 bases and J lost 0, with 8 bases in between. The CDR3 contains 12 residues. Germline CDR1 SGHTA, CDR2 FQGNSA. This CDR3 is CASRLGSYEQYF. The CDR3 DNA follows: TGTGCCAGCCGACTGGGCTCCTACGAGCAGTACTTC.

This clonotype was observed at least ten times. The chain combines TRBV7-2 with TRBJ2-6; D gene uncertain. CDR1 and CDR2 from the germline V gene are SGHTA and FQGNSA. Trimming took off 1 base at V and 0 bases at J, with 7 bases between the two ends. This CDR3 contains 16 residues. CDR3 region: CASSLGPLSGANVLTF. In DNA form, the CDR3 reads TGTGCCAGCAGCTTAGGTCCGCTCTCTGGGGCCAACGTCCTGACTTTC.

In its sample, this clonotype was seen a few times. The chain carries TRBV3-1 and TRBJ1-2, with unresolved D. The CDR3 totals 14 residues. Germline assignment: CDR1 LGHDT and CDR2 YNNKEL (reference sequence). V was shortened by 0 bases and J by 6 bases, with 11 bases between the two germline ends. CDR3: CASSQDSGINGYTF. The DNA for the CDR3 is TGTGCCAGCAGCCAAGATTCGGGGATTAATGGCTACACCTTC. The whole variable domain, remainder taken from reference TRBV3-1 and TRBJ1-2, is DTAVSQTPKYLVTQMGNDKSIKCEQNLGHDTMYWYKQDSKKFLKIMFSYNNKELIINETVPNRFSPKSPDKAHLNLHINSLELGDSAVYFCASSQDSGINGYTFGSGTRLTVV.

CDR3 amino acids: CASSSGTSRYTDTQYF. The CDR3 DNA follows: TGTGCCAGCAGCTCCGGGACTAGTCGATACACAGATACGCAGTATTTT. This chain joins TRBV11-2 and TRBJ2-3; 8 bases line up with TRBD2. This CDR3 comprises 16 residues. The V and J ends lost 4 bases and 2 bases, in that order; junction bases with no gene match: 8. CDR1 and CDR2 (germline): SGHAT, FQNNGV.

This clonotype came up many times. The V and J genes are TRBV29-1 and TRBJ1-2; D is ambiguous. The CDR3 is 11 amino acids. The germline V and J ends were trimmed by 4 bases and 3 bases, with 6 bases remaining between them. Germline V gene lookup returns CDR1 SQVTM and CDR2 ANQGSEA. In nucleotides, the CDR3 is TGCAGCGTTGCTGAAGACTATGGCTACACCTTC. Translation gives CSVAEDYGYTF. The full variable domain, in which reference TRBV29-1 and TRBJ1-2 provide the parts outside the CDR3, is SAVISQKPSRDICQRGTSLTIQCQVDSQVTMMFWYRQQPGQSLTLIATANQGSEATYESGFVIDKFPISRPNLTFSTLTVSNMSPEDSSIYLCSVAEDYGYTFGSGTRLTVV.

This clonotype was picked up a small number of times. This rearrangement joins TRBV27 to TRBJ2-3; TRBD2 agrees at 7 bases. The germline V gene has CDR1 MNHEY and CDR2 SMNVEV (reference sequence). The V segment lost 6 bases and the J segment 0 bases; nucleotides outside the gene matches: 9. The CDR3 consists of 16 residues. CDR3 nucleotides: TGTGCCAGCAGCCTTTCACTAGCGCTTAGCACAGATACGCAGTATTTT. It translates to CASSLSLALSTDTQYF.

This clonotype was observed a few times. The chain recombines TRBV5-1 with TRBJ2-7, with 13 positions matching TRBD2. With 4 bases clipped from V and 1 base from J, the junction kept 5 bases outside the gene matches. This CDR3 has 16 amino acids. The germline V gene encodes CDR1 SGHRS and CDR2 YFSETQ. The CDR3 sequence is CASSPTSGGPSYEQYF. DNA for the CDR3: TGCGCCAGCAGCCCGACTAGCGGGGGGCCGTCCTACGAGCAGTACTTC.

Only a few counts were recorded for this clonotype. This chain uses TRBV5-1 with TRBJ2-5, with 14 bases that match TRBD2. This CDR3 is 21 amino acids long. The germline CDR1 and CDR2 sequences are SGHRS and YFSETQ. V shed 1 base and J 1 base; nucleotides not matched to a gene: 15. In nucleotides, the CDR3 is TGCGCCAGCAGCTTGTTGTCGCTCTCCGGGACTAGCGGGAGAACCCAAGAGACCCAGTACTTC. As protein: CASSLLSLSGTSGRTQETQYF.

This clonotype appeared many times. The chain carries TRBV15 and TRBJ2-6; D is possibly TRBD2 (6 bases). Trimming took 4 bases from V and 0 from J, leaving 13 bases between them. From germline, CDR1 is LNHNV and CDR2 YYDKDF (reference sequence). This CDR3 is 17 amino acids long. CDR3 DNA: TGTGCCACCAGCACCACGCCCGGGGGCTCTGGGGCCAACGTCCTGACTTTC. It is translated as CATSTTPGGSGANVLTF.

This sequence joins TRBV7-2 and TRBJ2-1, with 8 bases identical to TRBD2. Germline loops: CDR1 SGHTA, CDR2 FQGNSA. Trimming at V came to 8 bases and at J to 8 bases, leaving 11 bases not matched to a gene. CDR3 size: 14 residues. The CDR3 region has the DNA TGTGCCAGCCCTAACGGGAGGGCCCTTCATGAGCAGTTCTTC. Protein product: CASPNGRALHEQFF.

The chain carries TRBV7-9 and TRBJ2-7, with D perhaps matching TRBD1 (6 bases). CDR1 and CDR2 (germline): SEHNR, FQNEAQ (reference sequence). V lost 1 base and J lost 1, with 14 bases in between. There are 16 residues in the CDR3. In DNA, the CDR3 is TGTGCCAGCAGCTTAGGAACAGGGAGATTGTCCTACGAGCAGTACTTC. This gives the protein CASSLGTGRLSYEQYF.

The chain carries TRBV5-1 and TRBJ1-3; D not certain. Germline assignment: CDR1 SGHRS and CDR2 YFSETQ. The CDR3 has 16 residues. V was trimmed by 4 bases and J by 0 bases, leaving 14 bases between them. The CDR3 region is CASSPPCQSSGNTIYF. CDR3 bases: TGCGCCAGCAGCCCCCCCTGCCAGAGCTCTGGAAACACCATATATTTT.

There are many counts of this clonotype. The V call is TRBV5-1, the J call TRBJ2-7; 8 nucleotides agree with TRBD1. Trimming at V came to 5 bases and at J to 1 base, leaving 8 bases not matched to a gene. CDR3 length: 15 residues. CDR1 SGHRS and CDR2 YFSETQ come from the germline V gene. CDR3 coding DNA: TGCGCCAGCAGACTGGAGACAGGGGTTTCCTACGAGCAGTACTTC. This gives the protein CASRLETGVSYEQYF.

This chain links TRBV7-2 with TRBJ2-3; the D gene is possibly TRBD2 (5 bases). CDR3 length: 14 residues. Trimming removed 3 bases at V and 1 base at J, with 8 bases between. Germline lookup yields CDR1 SGHTA and CDR2 FQGNSA. The CDR3 sequence: CASSFISGTDTQYF. CDR3 DNA: TGTGCCAGCAGCTTTATTAGCGGCACAGATACGCAGTATTTT.

V usage is TRBV20-1 and J usage is TRBJ2-1; 9 bases line up with TRBD2. Germline CDR1 DFQATT, CDR2 SNEGSKA (reference sequence). This CDR3 comprises 19 residues. V trimming: 0 bases; J trimming: 0 bases; junction bases outside the gene matches: 12. This CDR3 reads CSARDFYSAGGSSYNEQFF. The DNA for the CDR3 is TGCAGTGCTAGAGATTTTTATTCGGCGGGGGGGAGCTCCTACAATGAGCAGTTCTTC.

The chain joins TRBV11-2 to TRBJ1-1, with a tentative D call TRBD1 (6 bases). V shed 5 bases and J shed 4 bases, with 14 bases lying between them. The CDR3 is made up of 14 amino acids. CDR1 and CDR2 from the germline V gene are SGHAT and FQNNGV. The CDR3 nucleotides are TGTGCCAGCAGCGCCTTTATAGGGGGCACTGAAGCTTTCTTT. Translating gives CASSAFIGGTEAFF.

This chain uses TRBV7-2 with TRBJ2-7, with D uncertain. The length of the CDR3 is 12 residues. The V end lost 7 bases, the J end lost 2 bases, and 9 bases lay between the germline ends. Germline CDR1 and CDR2: SGHTA and FQGNSA. CDR3: CASTSSTYEQYF. CDR3 DNA sequence: TGTGCCAGCACCTCCTCCACCTACGAGCAGTACTTC.

This clonotype came up a few times. This rearrangement joins TRBV5-1 to TRBJ2-3; TRBD2 might be the D (6 bases). This CDR3 region has 15 residues. The V gene lost 4 bases and the J gene lost 5 bases, with 17 bases spanning the gap. In germline, CDR1 is SGHRS, CDR2 YFSETQ. CDR3 DNA sequence: TGCGCCAGCAGCCCAGGGAACACCGGGGGAGATACGCAGTATTTT. Protein sequence: CASSPGNTGGDTQYF.

The chain is built from TRBV15 and TRBJ2-7; 15 bases line up with TRBD2. This CDR3 contains 19 residues. CDR1 LNHNV and CDR2 YYDKDF come from the germline V gene (reference sequence). The ends lost 0 bases at V and 4 bases at J; junction bases unmatched: 10. CDR3 residues: CATSRDGPRTSGGVYEQYF. The CDR3 DNA follows: TGTGCCACCAGCAGAGATGGTCCCCGGACTAGCGGGGGGGTTTACGAGCAGTACTTC.

The gene calls are TRBV11-3 and TRBJ2-7, with 10 bases matching TRBD1. The V gene's germline CDR1 is SGHNT and CDR2 YENEEA. This CDR3 has 15 amino acids. Trimming removed 6 bases from V and 6 bases from J; junction bases left unmatched: 11. Here the CDR3 DNA reads TGTGCCAGCAGGACGACACGGGACAGGGGACGCGAGCAGTACTTC. It specifies CASRTTRDRGREQYF.

This clonotype has a count of ten or more. The chain recombines TRBV7-9 with TRBJ1-2; D remains ambiguous. The germline gives CDR1 SEHNR, CDR2 FQNEAQ (reference sequence). CDR3 length: 13 residues. Trimming cost V 3 bases and J 3 bases, with 8 bases left between them. Here the CDR3 reads CASSFPGYYGYTF. The CDR3 DNA reads as TGTGCCAGCAGCTTTCCGGGCTACTATGGCTACACCTTC. The full variable domain, completed using reference TRBV7-9 and TRBJ1-2, is DTGVSQNPRHKITKRGQNVTFRCDPISEHNRLYWYRQTLGQGPEFLTYFQNEAQLEKSRLLSDRFSAERPKGSFSTLEIQRTEQGDSAMYLCASSFPGYYGYTFGSGTRLTVV.

This clonotype was seen a handful of times. The rearrangement links TRBV30 to TRBJ2-7; no reliable D call. The CDR3 runs 13 residues. Trimming took off 1 base at V and 2 bases at J, with 9 bases between the two ends. Germline loops: CDR1 GTSNPN, CDR2 SVGIG (reference sequence). This CDR3 reads CAWSGIVPYEQYF. The CDR3 DNA sequence: TGTGCCTGGAGTGGTATAGTCCCCTACGAGCAGTACTTC.

The chain carries TRBV7-2 and TRBJ2-3; possibly TRBD1 or TRBD2 for D (5 bases each). This CDR3 region has 17 residues. V lost 1 base to trimming and J lost 0 bases, with 14 bases between them. From germline, CDR1 is SGHTA and CDR2 FQGNSA. The CDR3 DNA sequence: TGTGCCAGCAGCTTAGGGGACGACAAACGCAGCACAGATACGCAGTATTTT. As protein: CASSLGDDKRSTDTQYF.

This clonotype was picked up many times. V is TRBV5-1 and J is TRBJ1-2; D possibly corresponds to TRBD1 (6 bases). Germline lookup yields CDR1 SGHRS and CDR2 YFSETQ. This CDR3 has 14 residues. The V gene lost 2 bases and the J gene lost 6 bases, with 14 bases spanning the gap. The CDR3 reads CASSFTGTTNGYTF. In DNA, the CDR3 is TGCGCCAGCAGCTTCACCGGGACAACGAATGGCTACACCTTC.

In this sample, this clonotype turned up many times. CDR3 loop: CASSVGGRGSYNEQFF. The CDR3 region has the DNA TGTGCCAGCAGCGTAGGCGGGAGGGGCTCCTACAATGAGCAGTTCTTC. The V gene is TRBV9, the J gene TRBJ2-1, with 9 bases fitting TRBD2. CDR3 length equals 16 residues. The V and J ends lost 0 bases and 0 bases, in that order; junction bases with no gene match: 1. Looked up from germline, CDR1 is SGDLS and CDR2 is YYNGEE.

At least ten counts were recorded for this clonotype. The rearrangement joins TRBV7-3 to TRBJ2-5; D remains ambiguous. There are 14 residues in the CDR3. With 6 bases removed from V and 3 bases from J, the gap between germline ends came to 14 bases. Germline values: CDR1 SGHTA, CDR2 FQGTGA. Written as DNA, the CDR3 is TGTGCCAGCAGGTCCCCAGAAAGGGAAGAGACCCAGTACTTC. This encodes CASRSPEREETQYF.

The rearrangement uses TRBV6-1 and TRBJ2-5; D remains ambiguous. This CDR3 spans 12 amino acids. Trimming stripped 6 bases from V and 1 base from J, with 6 bases between. CDR1 MNHNS and CDR2 SASEGT come from the germline V gene. CDR3 bases: TGTGCCAGCAGGCCGATCCAAGAGACCCAGTACTTC. Protein: CASRPIQETQYF.

The rearrangement joins TRBV24-1 to TRBJ2-3, with 7 bases that match TRBD1. Germline lookup yields CDR1 KGHDR and CDR2 SFDVKD. The CDR3 sequence is 15 residues long. The V gene end was trimmed by 3 bases and the J gene end by 0 bases; junction bases not matched to a gene: 2. The CDR3 DNA reads as TGTGCCACCAGTGATACAGGGGCTAGCACAGATACGCAGTATTTT. This translates into CATSDTGASTDTQYF.

The J gene is TRBJ1-4, the V gene TRBV7-7; D gene uncertain. Per germline, CDR1 SSHAT and CDR2 FNYEAQ (reference sequence). This CDR3 is built from 16 residues. The V and J ends lost 2 bases and 0 bases respectively, with 10 bases between them. CDR3 protein: CASSLRAGATNEKLFF. The CDR3 region has the DNA TGTGCCAGCAGCTTAAGAGCCGGCGCAACTAATGAAAAACTGTTTTTT.

This clonotype has just a few counts. The rearrangement uses TRBV20-1 and TRBJ2-7; D gene ambiguous. The germline V gene has CDR1 DFQATT and CDR2 SNEGSKA (reference sequence). The CDR3 sequence is 11 residues long. Trimming left V 5 bases short and J 6 bases short, with 11 bases between. The CDR3 here is CSAPDISEQYF. The CDR3 DNA reads TGCAGTGCTCCCGACATCAGCGAGCAGTACTTC.

The chain combines TRBV9 with TRBJ2-1; 7 nucleotides align to TRBD2. CDR3 size: 16 residues. Per the germline V gene, CDR1 is SGDLS and CDR2 is YYNGEE. J gave up 0 bases and V 0 bases, and 3 bases lay outside the gene matches. CDR3 sequence (DNA): TGTGCCAGCAGCGTAGAGGGCGGGGGCTCCTACAATGAGCAGTTCTTC. Amino acids: CASSVEGGGSYNEQFF.

This clonotype turned up a few times. Germline and junction disagree at one end, which may indicate a read error. V usage is TRBV20-1 and J usage is TRBJ1-2; 10 bases line up with TRBD1. The CDR3 sequence is 15 residues long. Per the germline V gene, CDR1 is DFQATT and CDR2 is SNEGSKA (reference sequence). As DNA, the CDR3 is TGCAGTGCGAGAGACAGGGGGCTTACTAACTATGGCTACACCTTC. It encodes CSARDRGLTNYGYTF.